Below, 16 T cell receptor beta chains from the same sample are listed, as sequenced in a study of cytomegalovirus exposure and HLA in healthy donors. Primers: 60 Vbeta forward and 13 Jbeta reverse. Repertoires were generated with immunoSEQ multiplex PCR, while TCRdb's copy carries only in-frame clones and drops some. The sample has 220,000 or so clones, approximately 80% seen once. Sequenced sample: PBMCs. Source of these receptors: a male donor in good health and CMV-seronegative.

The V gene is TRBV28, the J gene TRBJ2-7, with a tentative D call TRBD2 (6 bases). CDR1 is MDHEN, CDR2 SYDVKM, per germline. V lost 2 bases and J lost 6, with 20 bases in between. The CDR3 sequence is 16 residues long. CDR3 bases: TGTGCCAGCAGTTTAGCGAAAGGGACTGCAAATTCCGAGCAGTACTTC. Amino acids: CASSLAKGTANSEQYF.

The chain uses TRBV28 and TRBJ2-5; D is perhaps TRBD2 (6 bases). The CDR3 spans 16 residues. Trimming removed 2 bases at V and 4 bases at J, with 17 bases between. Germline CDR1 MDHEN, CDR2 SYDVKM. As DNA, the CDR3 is TGTGCCAGCAGTTTAGGAGGGGCGGGGAGCATAGAGACCCAGTACTTC. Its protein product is CASSLGGAGSIETQYF.

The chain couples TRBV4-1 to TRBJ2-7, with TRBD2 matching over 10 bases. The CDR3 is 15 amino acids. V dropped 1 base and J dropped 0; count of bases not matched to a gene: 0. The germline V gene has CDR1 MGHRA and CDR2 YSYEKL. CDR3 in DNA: TGCGCCAGCAGCCAAGGACTAGCGGGCTCCTACGAGCAGTACTTC. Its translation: CASSQGLAGSYEQYF.

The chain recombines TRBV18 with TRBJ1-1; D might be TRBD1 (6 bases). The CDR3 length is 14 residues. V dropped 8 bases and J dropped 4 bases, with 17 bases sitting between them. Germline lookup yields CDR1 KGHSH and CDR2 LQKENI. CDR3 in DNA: TGTGCCAGCATTATAGACAGGACGCGCACTGAAGCTTTCTTT. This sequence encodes CASIIDRTRTEAFF.

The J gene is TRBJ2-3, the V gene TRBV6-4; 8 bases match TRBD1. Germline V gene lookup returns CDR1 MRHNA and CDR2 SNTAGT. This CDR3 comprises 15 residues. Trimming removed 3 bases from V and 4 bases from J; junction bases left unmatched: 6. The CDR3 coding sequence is TGTGCCAGCAGTGAAACGACAGGGGAGTCAGATACGCAGTATTTT. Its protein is CASSETTGESDTQYF.

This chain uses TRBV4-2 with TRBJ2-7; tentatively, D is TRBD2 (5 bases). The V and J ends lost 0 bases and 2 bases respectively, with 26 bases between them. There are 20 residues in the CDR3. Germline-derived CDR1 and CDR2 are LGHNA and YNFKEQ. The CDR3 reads CASSQDKGAVWVEVPYEQYF. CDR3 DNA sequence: TGTGCCAGCAGCCAAGATAAGGGAGCAGTATGGGTTGAAGTACCCTACGAGCAGTACTTC.

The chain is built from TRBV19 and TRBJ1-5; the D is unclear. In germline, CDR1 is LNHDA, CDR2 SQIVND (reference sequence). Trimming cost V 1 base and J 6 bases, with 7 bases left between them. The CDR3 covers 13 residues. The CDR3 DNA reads TGTGCCAGTAGTATAGGGCGGAGTCAGCCCCAGCATTTT. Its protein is CASSIGRSQPQHF.

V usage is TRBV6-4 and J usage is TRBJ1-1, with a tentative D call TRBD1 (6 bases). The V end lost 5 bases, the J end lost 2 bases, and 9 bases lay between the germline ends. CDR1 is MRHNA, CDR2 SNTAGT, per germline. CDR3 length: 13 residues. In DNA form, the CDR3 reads TGTGCCAGCAGTTTACAGGGAAACACTGAAGCTTTCTTT. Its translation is CASSLQGNTEAFF.

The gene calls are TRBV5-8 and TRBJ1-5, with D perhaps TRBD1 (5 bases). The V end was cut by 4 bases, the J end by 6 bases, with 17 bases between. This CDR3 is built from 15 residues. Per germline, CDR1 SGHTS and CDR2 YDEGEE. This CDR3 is CASSQVGTGRQPQHF. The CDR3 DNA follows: TGTGCCAGCAGCCAAGTGGGGACTGGACGTCAGCCCCAGCATTTT.

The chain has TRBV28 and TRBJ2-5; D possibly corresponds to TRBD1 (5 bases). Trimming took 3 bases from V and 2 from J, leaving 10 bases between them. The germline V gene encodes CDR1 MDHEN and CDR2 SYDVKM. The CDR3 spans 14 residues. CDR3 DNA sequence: TGTGCCAGCAGTTTGACAGACCAACAAGAGACCCAGTACTTC. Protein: CASSLTDQQETQYF.

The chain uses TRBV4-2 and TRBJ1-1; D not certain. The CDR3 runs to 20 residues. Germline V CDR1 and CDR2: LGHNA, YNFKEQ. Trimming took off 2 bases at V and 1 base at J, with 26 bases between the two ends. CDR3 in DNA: TGTGCCAGCAGCCAAAGATCCCCGGCCCTGGGGAGTTCCAGGAACACTGAAGCTTTCTTT. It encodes CASSQRSPALGSSRNTEAFF.

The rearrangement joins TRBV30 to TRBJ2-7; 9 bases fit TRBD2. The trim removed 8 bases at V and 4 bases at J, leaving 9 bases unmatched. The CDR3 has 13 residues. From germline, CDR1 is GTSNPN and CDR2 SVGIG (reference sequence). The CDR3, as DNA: TGTGCCCGAGGGCGGGAGGGCCGGTACGAGCAGTACTTC. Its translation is CARGREGRYEQYF.

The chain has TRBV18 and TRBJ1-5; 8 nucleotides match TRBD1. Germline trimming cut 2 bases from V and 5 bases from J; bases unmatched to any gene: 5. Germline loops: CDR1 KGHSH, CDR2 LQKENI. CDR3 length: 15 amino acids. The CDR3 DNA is TGTGCCAGCTCACCAGACAGGGGCGTCCATCAGCCCCAGCATTTT. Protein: CASSPDRGVHQPQHF. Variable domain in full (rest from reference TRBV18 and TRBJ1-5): NAGVMQNPRHLVRRRGQEARLRCSPMKGHSHVYWYRQLPEEGLKFMVYLQKENIIDESGMPKERFSAEFPKEGPSILRIQQVVRGDSAAYFCASSPDRGVHQPQHFGDGTRLSIL.

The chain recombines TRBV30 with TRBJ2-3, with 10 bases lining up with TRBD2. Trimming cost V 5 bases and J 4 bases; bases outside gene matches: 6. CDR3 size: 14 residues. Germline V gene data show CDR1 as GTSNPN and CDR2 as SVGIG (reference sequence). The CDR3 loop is CAWAIAGGPDTQYF. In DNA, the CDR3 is TGTGCCTGGGCCATAGCGGGAGGCCCAGATACGCAGTATTTT.

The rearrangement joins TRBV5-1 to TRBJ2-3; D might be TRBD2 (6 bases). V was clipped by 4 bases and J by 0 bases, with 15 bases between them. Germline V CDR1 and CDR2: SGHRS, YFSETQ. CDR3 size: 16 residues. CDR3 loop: CASSPAGRGSTDTQYF. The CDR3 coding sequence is TGCGCCAGCAGCCCGGCTGGGCGGGGTAGCACAGATACGCAGTATTTT.

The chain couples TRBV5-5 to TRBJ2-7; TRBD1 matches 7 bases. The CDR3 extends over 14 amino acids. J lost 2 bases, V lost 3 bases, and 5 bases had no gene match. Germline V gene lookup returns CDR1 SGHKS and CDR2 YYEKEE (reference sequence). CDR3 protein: CASSYPGTAYEQYF. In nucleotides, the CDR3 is TGTGCCAGCAGCTATCCCGGGACAGCCTACGAGCAGTACTTC.